Here is one T cell receptor (beta chain) with its context. The junction differs from germline at one of its ends, possibly a read error. This entry comes from a study of blood T cell repertoires in COVID-19. At the level of the study: Sites in the United States, Italy and Spain provided acute and convalescent COVID-19 samples. PBMCs, B-cell-depleted T cells, or T cells were the source of the cDNA or gDNA that made up the material.

Per the original data handling: Estimation of nucleated cell counts was performed using reference gene primer amplification. The method was immunoSEQ multiplex PCR; TCRdb's version includes in-frame clones alone and lacks a portion of them. For V, J and clone size, that table is used; D and trimming come from the DNA. The data contain roughly 200,000 clones, 70% to 90% of them singletons. The CDR3 runs 15 residues. Germline CDR1 reads SSHAT; CDR2 reads FNYEAQ (reference sequence). The chain couples TRBV7-7 to TRBJ2-2; 9 positions match TRBD1. The sequenced sample was peripheral blood. The TCR comes from a woman aged 80 or over with acute or convalescent COVID-19. The CDR3 nucleotides are TGTGCTAGCAGCCCCCGGACAGGGGACACCGGGGAGCTGTTTTTT. Encoded protein: CASSPRTGDTGELFF.